A single T cell receptor (beta chain) is shown here with its context. Its antigen is unidentified. This CDR3 comprises 13 residues. Looked up from germline, CDR1 is SGHRS and CDR2 is YFSETQ. The germline V and J ends were trimmed by 1 base and 4 bases, with 7 bases remaining between them. Sample-barcoded 5' priming and a J-beta primer mix drove a second PCR of 7 to 11 cycles. From the 5' RACE reads, TCRdb called clonotypes with MiXCR, one entry per CDR3 protein. The repertoire holds roughly 1,000,000 distinct CDR3 sequences, with about 23% as singletons. The data were taken from a study of blood T cells in healthy people across ages. Study observations and caveats: A roughly linear age-dependent decrease characterized TCR beta diversity per million T cells.

These data also formed part of another study, on T cells of mothers and their children.

The TCR originated in a girl aged 2 to 10 in good health. The chain carries TRBV5-1 and TRBJ2-3; D is undetermined. The source material was blood. CDR3 coding DNA: TGCGCCAGCAGCTTGAGGGTACCAGATACGCAGTATTTT. It yields the protein CASSLRVPDTQYF.